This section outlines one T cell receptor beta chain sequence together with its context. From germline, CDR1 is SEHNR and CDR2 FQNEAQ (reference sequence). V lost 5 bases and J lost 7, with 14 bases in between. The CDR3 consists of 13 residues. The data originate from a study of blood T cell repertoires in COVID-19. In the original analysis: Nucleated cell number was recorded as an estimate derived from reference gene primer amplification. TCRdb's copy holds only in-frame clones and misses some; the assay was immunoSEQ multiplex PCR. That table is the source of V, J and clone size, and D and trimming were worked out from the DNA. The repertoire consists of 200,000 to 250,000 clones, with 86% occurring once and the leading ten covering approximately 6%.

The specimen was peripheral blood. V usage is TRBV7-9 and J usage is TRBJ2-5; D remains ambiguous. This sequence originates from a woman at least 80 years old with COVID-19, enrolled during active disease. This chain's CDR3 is CASSQTPGVTQYF. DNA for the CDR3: TGTGCCAGCAGCCAGACCCCCGGAGTGACCCAGTACTTC.